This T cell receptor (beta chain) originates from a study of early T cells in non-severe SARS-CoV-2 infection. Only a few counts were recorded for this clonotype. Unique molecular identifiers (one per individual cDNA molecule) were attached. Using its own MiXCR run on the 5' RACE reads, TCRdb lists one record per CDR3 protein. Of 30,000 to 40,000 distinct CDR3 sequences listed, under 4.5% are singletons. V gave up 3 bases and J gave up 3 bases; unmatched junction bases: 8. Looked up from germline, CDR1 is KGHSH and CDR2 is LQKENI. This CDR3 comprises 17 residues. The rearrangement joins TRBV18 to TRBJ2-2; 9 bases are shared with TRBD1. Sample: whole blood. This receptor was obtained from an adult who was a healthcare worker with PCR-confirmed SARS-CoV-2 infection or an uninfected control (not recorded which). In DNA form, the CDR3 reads TGTGCCAGCTCACCGGGCCGGGACAGGGTGGACACCGGGGAGCTGTTTTTT. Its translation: CASSPGRDRVDTGELFF.